The clone carrying this TCR beta chain was seen more than once but under ten times. This entry is derived from a study of naive and memory T cell subsets. This CDR3 spans 13 amino acids. V gave up 5 bases and J gave up 15 bases, with 20 bases separating them. CDR1 is LGHDT and CDR2 is YNNKEL in the germline V gene (reference sequence). An equimolar mix of two oligonucleotides served as the beta constant-region primer for TRBC1 and TRBC2. MiXCR was run by TCRdb on the UMI-ligation and nested PCR reads, yielding one entry per CDR3 protein. The data show 120,000 to 150,000 distinct CDR3 sequences, about a sixth seen once.

This clonotype was sampled from a human donor in good health. The V gene is TRBV3-1, the J gene TRBJ2-1; D is unresolved. Sequencing used naive CD4+ T cells from blood. The CDR3 region has the DNA TGTGCCAGCAGCGAAAACAATCGGAGACTGCCGTTCTTC. Residues: CASSENNRRLPFF.